This TCR beta chain was found in a study of cytomegalovirus exposure and HLA in healthy donors. CDR1 and CDR2 from the germline V gene are LNHDA and SQIVND (reference sequence). The CDR3 is 15 residues long. The V end lost 8 bases, the J end lost 0 bases, and 14 bases lay between the germline ends. A multiplex PCR was run with 60 Vbeta primers and 13 Jbeta primers. Clones were read by immunoSEQ multiplex PCR, and TCRdb kept only the in-frame ones, dropping some. Found here are about 180,000 clones, 84% of them singletons; the top ten hold around 4.8%. The TCR comes from a girl under 18 in good health and CMV-seropositive. The specimen sequenced was PBMCs. This sequence joins TRBV19 and TRBJ1-3, with a possible D match to TRBD1 (5 bases). The CDR3 DNA sequence: TGTGCCAGTGGGAAGGTTGACAGCTCTGGAAACACCATATATTTT. Encoded protein: CASGKVDSSGNTIYF.